The clone carrying this T cell receptor beta chain was counted only a few times. What it binds is not known. Alongside a J-beta primer mix, a sample-barcoded 5' primer served in a second PCR lasting 7 to 11 cycles. Tags on each cDNA molecule came from a template-switch adaptor with 12 random nucleotides. TCRdb fed the 5' RACE reads into MiXCR, producing one record per CDR3 protein. The sample contains 800,000 to 900,000 distinct CDR3 sequences, about 59% of which appear only once. They isolated at least 6 million PBMCs from each sample. These data come from a study of blood T cells in healthy people across ages. Overall study context: About one barcoded beta molecule per two T cells was captured by template switching.

Study results and limitations: Lack of knowledge of donor CMV status possibly confounded expanded clonotype changes.

The material sequenced was blood. This receptor was taken from a man younger than 45 in good health.

The CDR3 bases are TGCAGTGCCCTAACCGGGACAAACGTCTACGAGCAGTACTTC. Protein sequence: CSALTGTNVYEQYF. The rearrangement uses TRBV20-1 and TRBJ2-7; possible D gene TRBD1, 6 bases. V shed 6 bases and J shed 3 bases, with 18 bases lying between them. This CDR3 comprises 14 residues. Germline CDR1 and CDR2: DFQATT and SNEGSKA (reference sequence).